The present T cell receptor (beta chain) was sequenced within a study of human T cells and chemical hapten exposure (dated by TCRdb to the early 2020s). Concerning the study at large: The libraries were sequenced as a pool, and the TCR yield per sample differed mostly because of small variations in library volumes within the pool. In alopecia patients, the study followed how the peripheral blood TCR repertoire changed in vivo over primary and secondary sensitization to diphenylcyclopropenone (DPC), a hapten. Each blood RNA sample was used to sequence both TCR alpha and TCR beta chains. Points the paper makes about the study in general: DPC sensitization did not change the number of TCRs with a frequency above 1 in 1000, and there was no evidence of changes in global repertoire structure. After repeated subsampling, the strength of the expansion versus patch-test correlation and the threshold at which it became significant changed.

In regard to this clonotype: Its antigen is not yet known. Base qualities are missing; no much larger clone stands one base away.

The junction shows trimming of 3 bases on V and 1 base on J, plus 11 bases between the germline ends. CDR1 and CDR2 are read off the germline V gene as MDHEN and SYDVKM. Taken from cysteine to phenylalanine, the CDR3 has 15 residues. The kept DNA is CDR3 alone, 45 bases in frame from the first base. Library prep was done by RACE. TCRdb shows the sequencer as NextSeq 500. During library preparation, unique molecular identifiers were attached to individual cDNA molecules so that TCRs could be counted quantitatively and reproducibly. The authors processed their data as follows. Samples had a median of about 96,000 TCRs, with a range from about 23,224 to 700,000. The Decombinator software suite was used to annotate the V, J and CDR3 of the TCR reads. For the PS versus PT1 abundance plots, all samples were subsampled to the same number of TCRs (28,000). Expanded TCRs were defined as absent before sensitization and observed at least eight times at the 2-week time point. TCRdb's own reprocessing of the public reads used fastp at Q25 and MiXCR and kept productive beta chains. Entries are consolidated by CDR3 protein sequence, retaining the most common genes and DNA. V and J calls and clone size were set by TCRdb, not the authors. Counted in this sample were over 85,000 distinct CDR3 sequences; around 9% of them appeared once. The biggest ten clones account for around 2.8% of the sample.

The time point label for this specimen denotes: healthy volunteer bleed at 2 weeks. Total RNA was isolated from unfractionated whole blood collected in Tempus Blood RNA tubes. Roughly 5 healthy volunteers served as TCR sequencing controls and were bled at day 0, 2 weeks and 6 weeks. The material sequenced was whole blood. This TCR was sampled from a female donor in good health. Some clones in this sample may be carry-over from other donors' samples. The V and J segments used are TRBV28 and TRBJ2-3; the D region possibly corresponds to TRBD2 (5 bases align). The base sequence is TGTGCCAGCAGTTTTGCCGAGGGTGGCACAGATACGCAGTATTTT. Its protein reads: CASSFAEGGTDTQYF. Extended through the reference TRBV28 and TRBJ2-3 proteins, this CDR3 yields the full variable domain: DVKVTQSSRYLVKRTGEKVFLECVQDMDHENMFWYRQDPGLGLRLIYFSYDVKMKEKGDIPEGYSVSREKKERFSLILESASTNQTSMYLCASSFAEGGTDTQYFGPGTRLTVL.